The rows below give T cell receptor beta chains drawn from one sample of a study of blood T cell repertoires in COVID-19. Here immunoSEQ multiplex PCR was the method, and the copy in TCRdb shows in-frame clones only, minus some. Here the sample spans roughly 290,000 clones, approximately 83% being singletons. Source material: peripheral blood. The origin of the receptors is a person aged 65 to 79 with COVID-19, enrolled during active disease. The CDR3 runs from the conserved cysteine through the conserved F or W.

cdr3_aa j_call v_call
CASSLLPGETQYF TRBJ2-5 TRBV27
CASSLGASPTGELFF TRBJ2-2 TRBV7-3
CASSIRGTGEYEQYF TRBJ2-7 TRBV19
CASSYDRGPYEQYF TRBJ2-7 TRBV4-1
CASRKLSPVTEAFF TRBJ1-1 TRBV28
CASSLKGLGGTDTEAFF TRBJ1-1 TRBV5-4
CASSEPSRPPTPGQFNSPLHF TRBJ1-6 TRBV10-1
CASSEGQTTYEQYF TRBJ2-7 TRBV2
CASSQDQGGVSNQPQHF TRBJ1-5 TRBV4-3
CASSLVGQGRGYSPLHF TRBJ1-6 TRBV11-2
CASSFGVGGTEAFF TRBJ1-1 TRBV27
CASLQGTGNTIYF TRBJ1-3 TRBV2
CASSLGVGGLSPQHF TRBJ1-5 TRBV5-1
CASSGRQVVAAFF TRBJ1-1 TRBV6-6
CASSLRGGRTDTQYF TRBJ2-3 TRBV5-4
CASSAGPSGTSSSYEQYF TRBJ2-7 TRBV25-1
CASSELDPPVGGSEQYF TRBJ2-7 TRBV2
CATSRYGLSGYGYTF TRBJ1-2 TRBV15
CASSEASGSALEQYF TRBJ2-7 TRBV6-1
CASSPGQGTNTQYF TRBJ2-3 TRBV18
CASSPGAGADTQYF TRBJ2-3 TRBV7-3
CASSWQGYTDTQYF TRBJ2-3 TRBV27
CASSLTGGTYEQYF TRBJ2-7 TRBV7-2
CASSPTSSGQARPQQFF TRBJ2-1 TRBV18
CASSETGGRIQETQYF TRBJ2-5 TRBV28
CASSRNGGEQFF TRBJ2-1 TRBV27
CASNPGTGISPLHF TRBJ1-6 TRBV7-8
CASRGEVGRASHEQFF TRBJ2-1 TRBV19
CASSLDRGGPRNEQFF TRBJ2-1 TRBV7-9
CASSKGGGITDTQYF TRBJ2-3 TRBV11-3
CASSARQGLAETQYF TRBJ2-5 TRBV7-9
CASSFQTGGRPDTQYF TRBJ2-3 TRBV28
CASSLGTNTDTQYF TRBJ2-3 TRBV27
CASSLEESGRGSGYTF TRBJ1-2 TRBV7-2
CASSLHSAGVNEQFF TRBJ2-1 TRBV11-3
CASSMRSGADTQYF TRBJ2-3 TRBV19
CASLRGTGGYGYTF TRBJ1-2 TRBV2
CASSQEARTRVGEQYF TRBJ2-7 TRBV4-1
CASSFIQAEAFF TRBJ1-1 TRBV12-3/TRBV12-4
CASSPGLGQGVTQYF TRBJ2-5 TRBV18
CASSVQTGTPNQPQHF TRBJ1-5 TRBV6-1
CASSHVVAGELFF TRBJ2-2 TRBV5-5
CASSPVVRDTEAFF TRBJ1-1 TRBV5-5
CASSLISGTYEQYF TRBJ2-7 TRBV5-5
CASSSLAGYNEQFF TRBJ2-1 TRBV27
CASSLYRDSLYF TRBJ2-7 TRBV11-2
CASSRYGQGFSGANVLTF TRBJ2-6 TRBV28
CASLSWARGPGETQYF TRBJ2-5 TRBV28
CASRRDRNTEAFF TRBJ1-1 TRBV2
CASSSRGNGYTF TRBJ1-2 TRBV6-6
CASRGQGAVHQPQHF TRBJ1-5 TRBV2
CAGSGTGVTNSPLHF TRBJ1-6 TRBV28
CASSLIAGGNTEAFF TRBJ1-1 TRBV11-2